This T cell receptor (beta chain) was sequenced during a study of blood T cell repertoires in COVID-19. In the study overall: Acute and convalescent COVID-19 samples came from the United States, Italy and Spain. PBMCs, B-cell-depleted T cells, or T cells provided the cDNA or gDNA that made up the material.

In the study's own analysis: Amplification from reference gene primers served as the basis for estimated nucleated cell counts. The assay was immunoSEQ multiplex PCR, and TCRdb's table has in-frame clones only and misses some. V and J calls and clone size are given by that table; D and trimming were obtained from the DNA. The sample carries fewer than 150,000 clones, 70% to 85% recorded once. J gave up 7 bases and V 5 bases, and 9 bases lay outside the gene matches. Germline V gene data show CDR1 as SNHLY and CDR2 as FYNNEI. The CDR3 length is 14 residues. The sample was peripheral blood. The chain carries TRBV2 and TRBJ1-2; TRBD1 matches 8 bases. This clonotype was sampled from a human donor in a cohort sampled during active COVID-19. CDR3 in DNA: TGTGCCAGCAGTAGAACGGACAGGGTTCGTGGCTACACCTTC. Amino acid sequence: CASSRTDRVRGYTF. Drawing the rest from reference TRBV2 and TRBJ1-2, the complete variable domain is EPEVTQTPSHQVTQMGQEVILRCVPISNHLYFYWYRQILGQKVEFLVSFYNNEISEKSEIFDDQFSVERPDGSNFTLKIRSTKLEDSAMYFCASSRTDRVRGYTFGSGTRLTVV.